This T cell receptor (beta chain) emerged from a study of T cell repertoires in cytomegalovirus infection. For the study at large: Recently identified HLA-C-restricted CMV epitopes were among the peptides used. It can be stated that public TCR beta signatures indicated CMV infection as well as a matching HLA type.

This CDR3 is 12 amino acids long. CDR1 and CDR2 from the germline V gene are SQVTM and ANQGSEA. V was trimmed by 6 bases and J by 4 bases, leaving 11 bases between them. TCRdb fed the reads into MiXCR, producing one record per CDR3 protein. The repertoire holds approximately 500,000 distinct CDR3 sequences, roughly a third seen once, with about a sixth in the top ten. Remarks on this clonotype: No antigen is known for it.

General study findings and limits: Ex vivo, HLA-C-restricted CMV-specific TCR beta clonotypes prevailed over the rest of the response. Summed public TCR beta family frequency identified CMV carriers bearing the relevant HLA.

The sequenced sample was cultured PBMCs, obtained from culture after CMV antigen stimulation. The TCR sequence derives from a human donor in good health (CMV status not recorded). Some clones in this sample may be carry-over from other donors' samples. This rearrangement joins TRBV29-1 to TRBJ2-3; D call uncertain. In DNA, the CDR3 is TGCAGCGTCGTTGCCTGGGCAGATACGCAGTATTTT. This gives the protein CSVVAWADTQYF.